The 11 T cell receptor beta chains presented below share a single source sample, sequenced in a study of T cell changes during pregnancy in multiple sclerosis (dated by TCRdb to about 2019). The library was obtained by the immunoSEQ multiplex PCR assay. Here the immuneACCESS table is served through TCRdb, limited to in-frame sequences with V and J called. Missing clones are a known gap in these copies; in checked studies unresolved V genes cover under half, and the rest lacks a known reason. The table for this sample lists around 56,000 clones; around nine tenths of them were counted only once. The top ten clonotypes cover about 3% of the sample. The sequences come from peripheral blood, collected in the third trimester of pregnancy. Receptors were obtained from a female donor in good health, enrolled as a control in a pregnancy study.

The chain links TRBV7-2 to TRBJ1-4; D remains unclear. The CDR3 covers 13 residues. V lost 1 base to trimming and J lost 13 bases, with 13 bases between them. Germline V lookup: CDR1 SGHTA, CDR2 FQGNSA. The CDR3 sequence is CASSLDMGSPLFF. In nucleotides, the CDR3 is TGTGCCAGCAGCTTAGATATGGGCAGCCCACTGTTTTTT.

The V and J genes are TRBV5-5 and TRBJ2-1; the match to TRBD1 covers 9 bases. The V and J ends lost 5 bases and 7 bases, in that order; junction bases with no gene match: 10. The CDR3 extends over 15 amino acids. The germline gives CDR1 SGHKS, CDR2 YYEKEE (reference sequence). The CDR3 sequence is CASSTGTGLANEQFF. The CDR3 coding sequence is TGTGCCAGCAGTACCGGGACAGGGTTAGCTAATGAGCAGTTCTTC.

This chain connects TRBV30 to TRBJ1-5; D gene uncertain. This CDR3 region has 15 residues. Germline V gene data show CDR1 as GTSNPN and CDR2 as SVGIG (reference sequence). V gave up 0 bases and J gave up 6 bases, with 15 bases separating them. The CDR3 spells CAWSVYRGGSQPQHF. CDR3 coding DNA: TGTGCCTGGAGTGTATACCGGGGAGGGAGTCAGCCCCAGCATTTT.

The J gene is TRBJ2-2, the V gene TRBV19; tentative D call: TRBD2 (5 bases). The germline V gene encodes CDR1 LNHDA and CDR2 SQIVND (reference sequence). V was clipped by 6 bases and J by 2 bases, with 16 bases between them. This CDR3 is 16 amino acids long. The CDR3, as DNA: TGTGCCAGTAGGTCTTCCGGGAACAGAAACACCGGGGAGCTGTTTTTT. As protein: CASRSSGNRNTGELFF.

This sequence joins TRBV10-3 and TRBJ2-7; the match to TRBD2 covers 7 bases. The CDR3 is made up of 14 amino acids. Germline CDR1 is ENHRY and CDR2 is SYGVKD. Unmatched junction bases numbered 2, after V lost 3 bases and J lost 0 bases. Here the CDR3 reads CAISEREDSYEQYF. CDR3 DNA sequence: TGTGCCATCAGTGAACGGGAGGACTCCTACGAGCAGTACTTC.

The chain has TRBV7-9 and TRBJ2-3; TRBD2 might be the D (6 bases). Germline assignment: CDR1 SEHNR and CDR2 FQNEAQ (reference sequence). The CDR3 covers 14 residues. V was shortened by 6 bases and J by 1 base, with 11 bases between the two germline ends. Here the CDR3 DNA reads TGTGCCAGCAGTAGCGGATTAGGCACAGATACGCAGTATTTT. Translation gives CASSSGLGTDTQYF.

This clone was counted only a few times. The chain employs TRBV11-3 and TRBJ2-1; D might be TRBD2 (5 bases). This CDR3 spans 14 amino acids. Germline CDR1 is SGHNT and CDR2 is YENEEA. The germline V and J ends were trimmed by 6 bases and 4 bases, with 13 bases remaining between them. This CDR3 is CASRRRSPYNEQFF. Here the CDR3 DNA reads TGTGCCAGCAGACGGAGGTCCCCTTACAATGAGCAGTTCTTC.

This clone was picked up a small number of times. The V gene is TRBV6-4, the J gene TRBJ1-1, with D perhaps matching TRBD1 (6 bases). Germline loops: CDR1 MRHNA, CDR2 SNTAGT. Trimming took off 6 bases at V and 13 bases at J, with 18 bases between the two ends. The CDR3 has 12 amino acids. CDR3 amino acids: CASRMGHGTVFF. CDR3 DNA: TGTGCCAGCAGAATGGGACACGGGACGGTTTTCTTT.

The V and J genes are TRBV7-3 and TRBJ1-2, with D possibly matching TRBD1 (6 bases). The CDR3 spans 14 residues. Germline CDR1 SGHTA, CDR2 FQGTGA. V shed 1 base and J shed 3 bases, with 9 bases lying between them. CDR3 amino acids: CASSLNPGDYGYTF. The CDR3 DNA sequence: TGTGCCAGCAGCTTAAATCCAGGGGACTATGGCTACACCTTC.

V gene TRBV5-4 combines with J gene TRBJ1-3; D is undetermined. Trimming took off 2 bases at V and 1 base at J, with 22 bases between the two ends. This CDR3 has 19 amino acids. The germline gives CDR1 SGHNT, CDR2 YYREEE (reference sequence). CDR3 DNA: TGTGCCAGCAGCTTTGGGTCCGGGCCGGGGAGGCCATCTGGAAACACCATATATTTT. Translated: CASSFGSGPGRPSGNTIYF.

V usage is TRBV19 and J usage is TRBJ1-1; TRBD1 agrees at 9 bases. The trim removed 5 bases at V and 5 bases at J, leaving 3 bases unmatched. CDR3 size: 13 residues. Germline CDR1 LNHDA, CDR2 SQIVND (reference sequence). The CDR3 coding sequence is TGTGCCAGTAGTGGGACAGGGAGGACTGAAGCTTTCTTT. This translates into CASSGTGRTEAFF.